This T cell receptor (beta chain) is from a study of T cells after yellow fever vaccination. TCRdb reanalysed the 5' RACE reads using MiXCR and keeps one entry per CDR3 protein. The data show just under 30,000 distinct CDR3 sequences, less than 5.5% seen once. Trimming took 2 bases from V and 2 from J; bases not matched to a gene: 6. The CDR3 is 17 amino acids. Germline V CDR1 and CDR2: MNHEY, SVGAGI. The table lists this clonotype with many counts. Its antigen is still unknown. Study-wide results and caveats: Within FACS-sorted repertoires, abundant clonotypes contaminating from the bulk population could be present.

The rearrangement joins TRBV6-5 to TRBJ2-3; 11 nucleotides line up with TRBD2. This specimen consisted of CD8+ T cells sorted from PBMCs, obtained 10 days after the yellow fever booster vaccination. The source of this sequence is a young man who received the YFV17D yellow fever vaccine. The CDR3: CASSYGLAGGTTDTQYF. CDR3 nucleotide sequence: TGTGCCAGCAGTTACGGCTTAGCGGGAGGGACCACAGATACGCAGTATTTT.